A selection of T cell receptor beta chains follows, all from one sample in a study of shared clonotypes between healthy human individuals. The data were produced by immunoSEQ multiplex PCR, yet TCRdb's version contains in-frame clones alone and is incomplete. The data hold roughly 1,500,000 clones, with about 98% observed a single time. The specimen sequenced was naive CD4+ T cells sorted from blood. The receptors shown here come from a man younger than 40 in good health. The CDR3 runs from the conserved cysteine through the conserved F or W.

j_gene: TRBJ2-2
v_gene: TRBV6-4
CDR3aa: CASSVVSGGGTGELFF

j_gene: TRBJ1-5
v_gene: TRBV28
CDR3aa: CASCRSSNQPQHF

j_gene: TRBJ2-1
v_gene: TRBV28
CDR3aa: CASRESSFNEQFF

j_gene: TRBJ2-7
v_gene: TRBV5-1
CDR3aa: CASSLDLVSSSYEQYF

j_gene: TRBJ2-1
v_gene: TRBV7-2
CDR3aa: CASSANQGYNEQFF

j_gene: TRBJ2-3
v_gene: TRBV5-1
CDR3aa: CASSLADTQYF

j_gene: TRBJ2-3
v_gene: TRBV7-9
CDR3aa: CASSNPGGRTSGRDTQYF

j_gene: TRBJ1-5
v_gene: TRBV18
CDR3aa: CASSLWDRGRSNQPQHF

j_gene: TRBJ2-3
v_gene: TRBV18
CDR3aa: CASSRKPEQGWIGDTQYF

j_gene: TRBJ1-1
v_gene: TRBV4-3
CDR3aa: CASSQVPFVNTEAFF

j_gene: TRBJ1-4
v_gene: TRBV29-1
CDR3aa: CSVALLLNEKLFF

j_gene: TRBJ2-2
v_gene: TRBV4-3
CDR3aa: CASSRLADGTGELFF

j_gene: TRBJ2-3
v_gene: TRBV27
CDR3aa: CASSDLPGTDTQYF

j_gene: TRBJ1-1
v_gene: TRBV2
CDR3aa: CASTRPLEAFF

j_gene: TRBJ2-5
v_gene: TRBV4-2
CDR3aa: CASSLRSAPGSGHQETQYF

j_gene: TRBJ2-7
v_gene: TRBV5-6
CDR3aa: CASSLGQYYEQYF

j_gene: TRBJ1-1
v_gene: TRBV5-4
CDR3aa: CASTWDRGTFRSLRREAFF

j_gene: TRBJ1-3
v_gene: TRBV29-1
CDR3aa: CSVGSASGNTIYF

j_gene: TRBJ2-3
v_gene: TRBV5-1
CDR3aa: CASTRAASTSTDTQYF

j_gene: TRBJ2-4
v_gene: TRBV28
CDR3aa: CASSSQGISQYF

j_gene: TRBJ2-7
v_gene: TRBV5-6
CDR3aa: CASSFFRGDTYEQYF

j_gene: TRBJ2-3
v_gene: TRBV6-1
CDR3aa: CASSVVADTQYF

j_gene: TRBJ2-1
v_gene: TRBV7-9
CDR3aa: CASSLTGLRSEQFF

j_gene: TRBJ1-1
v_gene: TRBV5-1
CDR3aa: CASGPLQGGPGNTEAFF

j_gene: TRBJ2-5
v_gene: TRBV7-3
CDR3aa: CASSLVGLAGGGETQYF

j_gene: TRBJ2-7
v_gene: TRBV7-2
CDR3aa: CASSLARGRAGEQYF

j_gene: TRBJ1-5
v_gene: TRBV7-8
CDR3aa: CASSPRVGNQPQHF